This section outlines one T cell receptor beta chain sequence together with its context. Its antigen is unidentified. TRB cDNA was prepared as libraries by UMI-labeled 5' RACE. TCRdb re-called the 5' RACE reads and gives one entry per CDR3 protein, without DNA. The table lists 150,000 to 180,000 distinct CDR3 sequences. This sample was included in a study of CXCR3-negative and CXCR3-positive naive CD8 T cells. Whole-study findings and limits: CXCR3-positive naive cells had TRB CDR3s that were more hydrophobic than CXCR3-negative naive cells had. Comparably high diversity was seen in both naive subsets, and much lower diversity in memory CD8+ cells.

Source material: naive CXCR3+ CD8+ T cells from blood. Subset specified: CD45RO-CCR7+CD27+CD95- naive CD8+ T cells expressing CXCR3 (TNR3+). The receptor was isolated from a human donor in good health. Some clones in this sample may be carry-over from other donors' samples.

This chain's CDR3 is CASTKGQLEYSGANVLTF. J is TRBJ2-6 and V is TRBV12-3 or TRBV12-4; TCRdb selects TRBD1, and the lack of DNA leaves this call unchecked. This CDR3 comprises 18 residues.